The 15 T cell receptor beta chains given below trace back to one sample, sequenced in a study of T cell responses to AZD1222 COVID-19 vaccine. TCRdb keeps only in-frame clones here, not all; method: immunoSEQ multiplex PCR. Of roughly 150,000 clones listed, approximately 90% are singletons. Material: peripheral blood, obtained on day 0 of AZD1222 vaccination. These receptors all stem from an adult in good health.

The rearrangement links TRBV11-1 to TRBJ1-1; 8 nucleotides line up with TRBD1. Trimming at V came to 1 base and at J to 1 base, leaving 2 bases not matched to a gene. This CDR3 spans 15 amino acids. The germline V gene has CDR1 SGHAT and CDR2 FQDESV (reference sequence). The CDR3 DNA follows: TGTGCCAGCAGCTTAGGGACAGGGTCGAACACTGAAGCTTTCTTT. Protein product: CASSLGTGSNTEAFF.

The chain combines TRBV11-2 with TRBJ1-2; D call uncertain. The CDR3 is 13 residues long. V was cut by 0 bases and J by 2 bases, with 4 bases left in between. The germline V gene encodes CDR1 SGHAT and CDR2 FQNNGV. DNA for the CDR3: TGTGCCAGCAGCTTAGACAAAAACTATGGCTACACCTTC. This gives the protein CASSLDKNYGYTF.

The CDR3 DNA is TGTGCCACCAGTGTGGGGGATGCGAACACCGGGGAGCTGTTTTTT. Its protein is CATSVGDANTGELFF. The chain couples TRBV15 to TRBJ2-2; the D call may be TRBD1 or TRBD2 (5 bases each). Looked up from germline, CDR1 is LNHNV and CDR2 is YYDKDF (reference sequence). With 6 bases removed from V and 0 bases from J, the gap between germline ends came to 11 bases. The CDR3 is 15 residues long.

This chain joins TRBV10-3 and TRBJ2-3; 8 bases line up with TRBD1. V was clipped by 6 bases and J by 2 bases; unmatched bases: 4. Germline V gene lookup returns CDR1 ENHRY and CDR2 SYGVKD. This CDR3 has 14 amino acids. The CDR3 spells CAIRRTGITDTQYF. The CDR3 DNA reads TGTGCCATCAGGCGGACAGGGATCACAGATACGCAGTATTTT.

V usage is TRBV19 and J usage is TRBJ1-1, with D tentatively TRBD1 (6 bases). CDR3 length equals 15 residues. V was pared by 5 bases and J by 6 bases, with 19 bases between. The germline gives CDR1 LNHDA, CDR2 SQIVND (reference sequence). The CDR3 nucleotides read TGTGCCAGTAGTTTTAACGGGGGGCGTAAATCTGAAGCTTTCTTT. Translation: CASSFNGGRKSEAFF. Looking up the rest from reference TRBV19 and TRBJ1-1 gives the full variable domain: DGGITQSPKYLFRKEGQNVTLSCEQNLNHDAMYWYRQDPGQGLRLIYYSQIVNDFQKGDIAEGYSVSREKKESFPLTVTSAQKNPTAFYLCASSFNGGRKSEAFFGQGTRLTVV.

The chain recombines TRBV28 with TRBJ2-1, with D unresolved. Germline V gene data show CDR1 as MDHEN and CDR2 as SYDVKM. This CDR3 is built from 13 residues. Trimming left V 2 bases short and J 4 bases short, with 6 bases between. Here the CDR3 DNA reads TGTGCCAGCAGTTTAACGACATACAATGAGCAGTTCTTC. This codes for CASSLTTYNEQFF.

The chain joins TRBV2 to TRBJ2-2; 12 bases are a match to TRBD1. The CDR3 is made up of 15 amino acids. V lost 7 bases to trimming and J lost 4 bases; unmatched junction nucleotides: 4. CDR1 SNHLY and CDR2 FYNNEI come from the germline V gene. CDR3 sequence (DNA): TGTGCCAGCAATACGGGACAGGGGGCCACCGGGGAGCTGTTTTTT. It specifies CASNTGQGATGELFF.

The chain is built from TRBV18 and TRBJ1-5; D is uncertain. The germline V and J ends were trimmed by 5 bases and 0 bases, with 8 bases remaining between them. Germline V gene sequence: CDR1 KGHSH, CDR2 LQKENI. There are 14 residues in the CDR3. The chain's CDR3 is CASSSIDSNQPQHF. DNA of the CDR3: TGTGCCAGCTCATCAATAGATAGCAATCAGCCCCAGCATTTT.

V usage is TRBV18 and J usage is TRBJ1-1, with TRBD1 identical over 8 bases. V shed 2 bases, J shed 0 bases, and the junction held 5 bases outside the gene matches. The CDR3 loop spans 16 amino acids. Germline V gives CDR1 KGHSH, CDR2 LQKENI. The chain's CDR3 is CASSPGQGLMNTEAFF. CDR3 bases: TGTGCCAGCTCACCAGGACAGGGCCTCATGAACACTGAAGCTTTCTTT.

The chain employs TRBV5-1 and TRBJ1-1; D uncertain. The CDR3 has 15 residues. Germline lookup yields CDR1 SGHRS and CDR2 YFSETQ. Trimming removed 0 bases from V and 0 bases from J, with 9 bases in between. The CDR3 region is CASSLDMVMNTEAFF. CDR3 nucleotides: TGCGCCAGCAGCTTGGATATGGTCATGAACACTGAAGCTTTCTTT.

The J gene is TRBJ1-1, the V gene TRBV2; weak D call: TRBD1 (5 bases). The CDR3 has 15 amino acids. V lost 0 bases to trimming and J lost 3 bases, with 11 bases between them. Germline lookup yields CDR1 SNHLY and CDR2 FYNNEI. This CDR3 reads CASSEAGRRDTEAFF. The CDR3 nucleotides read TGTGCCAGCAGTGAAGCAGGACGCAGGGACACTGAAGCTTTCTTT.

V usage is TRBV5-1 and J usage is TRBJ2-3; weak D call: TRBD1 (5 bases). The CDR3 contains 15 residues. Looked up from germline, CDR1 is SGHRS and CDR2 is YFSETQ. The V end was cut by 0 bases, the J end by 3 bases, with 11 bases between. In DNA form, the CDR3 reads TGCGCCAGCAGCTTGGGACAGTTAGGGACAGATACGCAGTATTTT. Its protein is CASSLGQLGTDTQYF. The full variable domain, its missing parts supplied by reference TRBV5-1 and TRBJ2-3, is KAGVTQTPRYLIKTRGQQVTLSCSPISGHRSVSWYQQTPGQGLQFLFEYFSETQRNKGNFPGRFSGRQFSNSRSEMNVSTLELGDSALYLCASSLGQLGTDTQYFGPGTRLTVL.

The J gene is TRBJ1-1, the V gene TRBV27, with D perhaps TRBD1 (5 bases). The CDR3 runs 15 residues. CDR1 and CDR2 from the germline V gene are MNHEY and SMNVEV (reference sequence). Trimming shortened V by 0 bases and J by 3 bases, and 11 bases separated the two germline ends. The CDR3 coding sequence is TGTGCCAGCAGTTTATCGGCAGGGAGTGACACTGAAGCTTTCTTT. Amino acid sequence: CASSLSAGSDTEAFF.

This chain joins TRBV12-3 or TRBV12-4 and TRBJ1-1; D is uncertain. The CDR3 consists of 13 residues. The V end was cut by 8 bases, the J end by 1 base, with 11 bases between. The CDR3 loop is CASATRGNTEAFF. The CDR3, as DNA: TGTGCCAGCGCCACCCGGGGGAACACTGAAGCTTTCTTT.

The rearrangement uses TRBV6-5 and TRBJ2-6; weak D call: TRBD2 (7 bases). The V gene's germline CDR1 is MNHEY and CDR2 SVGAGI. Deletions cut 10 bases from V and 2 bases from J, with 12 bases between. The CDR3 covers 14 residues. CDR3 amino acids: CATGGGPGANVLTF. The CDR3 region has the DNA TGTGCCACTGGGGGGGGCCCTGGGGCCAACGTCCTGACTTTC.